These 6 T cell receptor beta chains came from one sample sequenced in a study of cytomegalovirus exposure and HLA in healthy donors. Clones were sequenced by immunoSEQ multiplex PCR, and TCRdb holds only the in-frame ones, with some missing. Here the sample spans 150,000 to 200,000 clones, 84% being singletons. Sequenced: PBMCs. Receptor source: a man in his late teens or twenties in good health and CMV-seropositive.

V gene TRBV6-5 combines with J gene TRBJ2-7; 7 nucleotides line up with TRBD2. The CDR3 loop spans 14 amino acids. CDR1 is MNHEY and CDR2 is SVGAGI in the germline V gene. After removal of 7 bases from V and 0 bases from J, the junction contained 6 bases not matched to a gene. Written as DNA, the CDR3 is TGTGCCAGCACCAGAGCGGGGAGCTCCTACGAGCAGTACTTC. Translated: CASTRAGSSYEQYF.

The chain is built from TRBV9 and TRBJ2-2, with D perhaps TRBD1 (7 bases). Trimming took off 3 bases at V and 3 bases at J, with 12 bases between the two ends. Germline CDR1 and CDR2: SGDLS and YYNGEE. The length of the CDR3 is 15 residues. CDR3 residues: CASSGRGTDTGELFF. CDR3 nucleotides: TGTGCCAGCAGCGGTCGGGGGACAGACACCGGGGAGCTGTTTTTT.

The CDR3 sequence is CASSAASSYNEQFF. CDR3 nucleotide sequence: TGTGCCAGCTCCGCGGCAAGCTCCTACAATGAGCAGTTCTTC. V is TRBV18 and J is TRBJ2-1; D call uncertain. In germline, CDR1 is KGHSH, CDR2 LQKENI. Trimming removed 6 bases from V and 0 bases from J, with 9 bases in between. The CDR3 totals 14 residues.

This clone was picked up a small number of times. The genes are TRBV4-1 and TRBJ2-7; 8 bases agree with TRBD2. The germline gives CDR1 MGHRA, CDR2 YSYEKL. The CDR3 runs to 15 residues. V was pared by 4 bases and J by 1 base, with 6 bases of the junction left unmatched. The CDR3 here is CASSRTSGTSYEQYF. The CDR3 region has the DNA TGCGCCAGCAGCCGTACTAGCGGAACATCCTACGAGCAGTACTTC.

The DNA for the CDR3 is TGTGCCAGCAGCGCCCTGGGACAGGCCCCACTCTATGGCTACACCTTC. Protein: CASSALGQAPLYGYTF. The chain uses TRBV9 and TRBJ1-2, with 8 positions matching TRBD1. This CDR3 spans 16 amino acids. V was clipped by 3 bases and J by 4 bases; unmatched bases: 11. CDR1 is SGDLS and CDR2 is YYNGEE in the germline V gene.

The gene calls are TRBV19 and TRBJ1-1, with D perhaps matching TRBD1 (5 bases). V was trimmed by 11 bases and J by 0 bases, leaving 13 bases between them. Per the germline V gene, CDR1 is LNHDA and CDR2 is SQIVND (reference sequence). The CDR3 is 13 residues long. The CDR3 coding sequence is TGTGCCGCTCAACAGGATTTGAACACTGAAGCTTTCTTT. Residues: CAAQQDLNTEAFF.